These T cell receptor beta chains were read from a single sample in a study of OX40 agonist ivuxolimab in advanced cancers. The data were produced by immunoSEQ multiplex PCR, yet TCRdb's version contains in-frame clones alone and is incomplete. The table includes over 50,000 clones, approximately 85% detected once. The sequencing used CD4+ or CD8+ T cells sorted from blood, collected in a trial of the OX40 agonist ivuxolimab. Every receptor here comes from an adult with an advanced solid tumor such as melanoma, head and neck, liver or kidney cancer. CDR3s include the opening cysteine and the closing phenylalanine or tryptophan. The D gene is left open where the match is weak. Not every row has a clone size; where given, it reads once, few, many or a size class.

clone size: -
V gene: TRBV11-3
CDR3 length: 14
D gene: -
J gene: TRBJ2-1
CDR3 protein: CASSRSTDYNEQFF
CDR3 DNA: TGTGCCAGCAGCCGATCGACAGATTACAATGAGCAGTTCTTC

clone size: -
V gene: TRBV27
CDR3 length: 15
D gene: -
J gene: TRBJ2-1
CDR3 protein: CASSIQGHNYNEQFF
CDR3 DNA: TGTGCCAGCAGTATTCAGGGACACAACTACAATGAGCAGTTCTTC

clone size: -
V gene: TRBV4-3
CDR3 length: 16
D gene: -
J gene: TRBJ1-2
CDR3 protein: CASSQDLRDRGYGYTF
CDR3 DNA: TGCGCCAGCAGCCAAGATTTACGGGATCGAGGCTATGGCTACACCTTC

clone size: -
V gene: TRBV9
CDR3 length: 16
D gene: TRBD1
J gene: TRBJ2-7
CDR3 protein: CASSVGTGSFTYEQYF
CDR3 DNA: TGTGCCAGCAGCGTGGGGACAGGGAGTTTCACCTACGAGCAGTACTTC

clone size: -
V gene: TRBV21-1
CDR3 length: 18
D gene: -
J gene: TRBJ2-1
CDR3 protein: CASSNTPGPTFSYNEQFF
CDR3 DNA: TGTGCCAGCAGCAATACTCCGGGACCGACGTTCTCCTACAATGAGCAGTTCTTC

clone size: once
V gene: TRBV4-2
CDR3 length: 17
D gene: -
J gene: TRBJ2-1
CDR3 protein: CASSQDQASTYYNEQFF
CDR3 DNA: TGTGCCAGCAGCCAAGATCAGGCCAGCACCTACTACAATGAGCAGTTCTTC

clone size: -
V gene: TRBV11-3
CDR3 length: 15
D gene: -
J gene: TRBJ1-4
CDR3 protein: CASSLDHHSCEKLFF
CDR3 DNA: TGTGCCAGCAGCTTAGATCATCACAGCTGCGAAAAACTGTTTTTT

clone size: -
V gene: TRBV7-3
CDR3 length: 13
D gene: -
J gene: TRBJ2-1
CDR3 protein: CASSLGPDNEQFF
CDR3 DNA: TGTGCCAGCAGCCTAGGACCAGACAATGAGCAGTTCTTC

clone size: -
V gene: TRBV5-1
CDR3 length: 15
D gene: -
J gene: TRBJ2-7
CDR3 protein: CASSLFGGARYEQYF
CDR3 DNA: TGCGCCAGCAGCTTATTCGGCGGGGCTCGCTACGAGCAGTACTTC

clone size: -
V gene: TRBV6-1
CDR3 length: 15
D gene: -
J gene: TRBJ1-5
CDR3 protein: CASNTGTSSNQPQHF
CDR3 DNA: TGTGCCAGCAATACCGGGACATCAAGCAATCAGCCCCAGCATTTT

clone size: -
V gene: TRBV9
CDR3 length: 18
D gene: -
J gene: TRBJ2-1
CDR3 protein: CASSSKLTATHSYNEQFF
CDR3 DNA: TGTGCCAGCAGCTCTAAGTTAACCGCAACGCATTCCTACAATGAGCAGTTCTTC

clone size: -
V gene: TRBV7-2
CDR3 length: 15
D gene: TRBD1
J gene: TRBJ2-7
CDR3 protein: CASSLGQILTYEQYF
CDR3 DNA: TGTGCCAGCAGCCTGGGACAGATACTAACCTACGAGCAGTACTTC

clone size: -
V gene: TRBV5-4
CDR3 length: 15
D gene: -
J gene: TRBJ2-7
CDR3 protein: CASSFRVVGLGEQYF
CDR3 DNA: TGTGCCAGCAGCTTCAGGGTGGTCGGTTTAGGGGAGCAGTACTTC

clone size: -
V gene: TRBV11-3
CDR3 length: 15
D gene: -
J gene: TRBJ1-5
CDR3 protein: CASSARGGNNQPQHF
CDR3 DNA: TGTGCCAGCAGCGCTAGAGGGGGGAACAATCAGCCCCAGCATTTT

clone size: -
V gene: TRBV15
CDR3 length: 15
D gene: TRBD1
J gene: TRBJ1-2
CDR3 protein: CATNTGQGADYGYTF
CDR3 DNA: TGTGCCACCAACACCGGACAGGGGGCCGACTATGGCTACACCTTC

clone size: -
V gene: TRBV27
CDR3 length: 16
D gene: TRBD2
J gene: TRBJ2-5
CDR3 protein: CASRRARLAGEETQYF
CDR3 DNA: TGTGCCAGCAGAAGAGCCCGGCTAGCGGGGGAAGAGACCCAGTACTTC

clone size: -
V gene: TRBV28
CDR3 length: 15
D gene: -
J gene: TRBJ1-1
CDR3 protein: CASSLLEGFGTEAFF
CDR3 DNA: TGTGCCAGCAGTTTATTAGAGGGCTTTGGCACTGAAGCTTTCTTT

clone size: -
V gene: TRBV6-5
CDR3 length: 14
D gene: TRBD1
J gene: TRBJ1-3
CDR3 protein: CASKGTGSGNTIYF
CDR3 DNA: TGTGCCAGCAAAGGGACAGGCTCTGGAAACACCATATATTTT

clone size: -
V gene: TRBV11-2
CDR3 length: 14
D gene: -
J gene: TRBJ2-7
CDR3 protein: CASSQGLPPYEQYF
CDR3 DNA: TGTGCCAGCAGCCAGGGACTTCCCCCCTACGAGCAGTACTTC

clone size: -
V gene: TRBV29-1
CDR3 length: 13
D gene: -
J gene: TRBJ2-1
CDR3 protein: CSAGEGHYNEQFF
CDR3 DNA: TGCAGCGCAGGGGAAGGGCACTACAATGAGCAGTTCTTC

clone size: -
V gene: TRBV28
CDR3 length: 15
D gene: -
J gene: TRBJ2-7
CDR3 protein: CASSAGLGPSYEQYF
CDR3 DNA: TGTGCCAGCAGTGCAGGGCTAGGGCCTTCCTACGAGCAGTACTTC

clone size: few
V gene: TRBV10-3
CDR3 length: 12
D gene: TRBD1
J gene: TRBJ2-5
CDR3 protein: CATTGDQETQYF
CDR3 DNA: TGTGCCACCACAGGGGACCAAGAGACCCAGTACTTC

clone size: once
V gene: TRBV18
CDR3 length: 13
D gene: TRBD1
J gene: TRBJ1-2
CDR3 protein: CASSPTGWYGYTF
CDR3 DNA: TGTGCCAGCTCACCGACAGGGTGGTATGGCTACACCTTC

clone size: -
V gene: TRBV6-6
CDR3 length: 16
D gene: TRBD1
J gene: TRBJ2-1
CDR3 protein: CASSYSNRGLTNEQFF
CDR3 DNA: TGTGCCAGCAGTTACTCGAACAGGGGGCTTACCAATGAGCAGTTCTTC

clone size: -
V gene: TRBV28
CDR3 length: 20
D gene: -
J gene: TRBJ2-6
CDR3 protein: CASSSSVEAFFSAGANVLTF
CDR3 DNA: TGTGCCAGCAGTTCCTCCGTTGAGGCTTTTTTTAGCGCTGGGGCCAACGTCCTGACTTTC

clone size: once
V gene: TRBV14
CDR3 length: 15
D gene: TRBD1
J gene: TRBJ2-5
CDR3 protein: CASSQGQGVLETQYF
CDR3 DNA: TGTGCCAGCAGCCAAGGACAGGGTGTTTTGGAGACCCAGTACTTC

clone size: -
V gene: TRBV6-5
CDR3 length: 15
D gene: -
J gene: TRBJ2-7
CDR3 protein: CASSYSNRVSYEQYF
CDR3 DNA: TGTGCCAGCAGTTACTCGAACAGGGTATCCTACGAGCAGTACTTC

clone size: -
V gene: TRBV7-9
CDR3 length: 13
D gene: -
J gene: TRBJ1-1
CDR3 protein: CASSSLPSAEAFF
CDR3 DNA: TGTGCCAGCAGCTCCCTTCCGTCAGCTGAAGCTTTCTTT

clone size: -
V gene: TRBV28
CDR3 length: 13
D gene: -
J gene: TRBJ2-7
CDR3 protein: CASSFSVPYEQYF
CDR3 DNA: TGTGCCAGCAGTTTTAGCGTTCCCTACGAGCAGTACTTC

clone size: -
V gene: TRBV28
CDR3 length: 15
D gene: -
J gene: TRBJ2-2
CDR3 protein: CASSPRDTNTGELFF
CDR3 DNA: TGTGCCAGCAGCCCTCGAGATACGAACACCGGGGAGCTGTTTTTT

clone size: few
V gene: TRBV9
CDR3 length: 16
D gene: -
J gene: TRBJ2-5
CDR3 protein: CASSVGPTGVQETQYF
CDR3 DNA: TGTGCCAGCAGCGTAGGACCAACCGGGGTCCAAGAGACCCAGTACTTC

clone size: -
V gene: TRBV7-3
CDR3 length: 14
D gene: -
J gene: TRBJ1-6
CDR3 protein: CASSLLGEGSPLHF
CDR3 DNA: TGTGCCAGCAGCTTACTGGGGGAGGGTTCACCCCTCCACTTT

clone size: -
V gene: TRBV7-2
CDR3 length: 13
D gene: -
J gene: TRBJ1-2
CDR3 protein: CASSPDRNYGYTF
CDR3 DNA: TGTGCCAGCAGCCCTGACCGGAACTATGGCTACACCTTC

clone size: -
V gene: TRBV27
CDR3 length: 15
D gene: -
J gene: TRBJ2-7
CDR3 protein: CASSLDRGRVNEQYF
CDR3 DNA: TGTGCCAGCAGTTTAGACCGGGGCAGGGTGAACGAGCAGTACTTC

clone size: -
V gene: TRBV7-3
CDR3 length: 15
D gene: -
J gene: TRBJ2-1
CDR3 protein: CASSLSGGSYNEQFF
CDR3 DNA: TGTGCCAGCAGCTTGAGTGGGGGTTCCTACAATGAGCAGTTCTTC

clone size: -
V gene: TRBV19
CDR3 length: 15
D gene: TRBD2
J gene: TRBJ2-1
CDR3 protein: CASSIGGSFNNEQFF
CDR3 DNA: TGTGCCAGTAGTATTGGCGGGAGTTTCAACAATGAGCAGTTCTTC

clone size: -
V gene: TRBV7-8
CDR3 length: 15
D gene: TRBD1
J gene: TRBJ1-5
CDR3 protein: CASSWDRNSNQPQHF
CDR3 DNA: TGTGCCAGCAGCTGGGACAGGAATAGCAATCAGCCCCAGCATTTT

clone size: -
V gene: TRBV27
CDR3 length: 15
D gene: -
J gene: TRBJ2-7
CDR3 protein: CASSLMGQRGYERYF
CDR3 DNA: TGTGCCAGCAGTTTAATGGGACAAAGGGGTTACGAGCGGTACTTC

clone size: -
V gene: TRBV28
CDR3 length: 16
D gene: -
J gene: TRBJ1-5
CDR3 protein: CARYPTGSGGNQPQHF
CDR3 DNA: TGTGCCAGGTACCCGACAGGCTCCGGAGGCAATCAGCCCCAGCATTTT

clone size: -
V gene: TRBV5-8
CDR3 length: 16
D gene: -
J gene: TRBJ2-6
CDR3 protein: CASSLFYHSGANVLTF
CDR3 DNA: TGTGCCAGCAGCTTGTTTTACCACTCTGGGGCCAACGTCCTGACTTTC

clone size: few
V gene: TRBV11-2
CDR3 length: 17
D gene: -
J gene: TRBJ2-1
CDR3 protein: CASSPRNQRKGGNEQFF
CDR3 DNA: TGTGCCAGCAGTCCGCGGAACCAGAGGAAGGGGGGCAATGAGCAGTTCTTC

clone size: -
V gene: TRBV27
CDR3 length: 16
D gene: -
J gene: TRBJ1-5
CDR3 protein: CASSLFPDGVNQPQHF
CDR3 DNA: TGTGCCAGCAGTTTATTCCCGGACGGGGTCAATCAGCCCCAGCATTTT

clone size: -
V gene: TRBV9
CDR3 length: 15
D gene: -
J gene: TRBJ1-4
CDR3 protein: CASSGAPVGAEKLFF
CDR3 DNA: TGTGCCAGCAGCGGGGCCCCGGTGGGGGCTGAAAAACTGTTTTTT

clone size: -
V gene: TRBV9
CDR3 length: 16
D gene: -
J gene: TRBJ1-1
CDR3 protein: CASSVDGGRLNTEAFF
CDR3 DNA: TGTGCCAGCAGCGTAGATGGGGGACGGTTGAACACTGAAGCTTTCTTT

clone size: -
V gene: TRBV9
CDR3 length: 14
D gene: TRBD1
J gene: TRBJ1-1
CDR3 protein: CASSVWTGNTEAFF
CDR3 DNA: TGTGCCAGCAGCGTATGGACAGGGAACACTGAAGCTTTCTTT

clone size: -
V gene: TRBV11-2
CDR3 length: 14
D gene: -
J gene: TRBJ2-5
CDR3 protein: CASSHWTAQETQYF
CDR3 DNA: TGTGCCAGCAGCCATTGGACAGCTCAAGAGACCCAGTACTTC

clone size: -
V gene: TRBV6-5
CDR3 length: 15
D gene: TRBD2
J gene: TRBJ2-7
CDR3 protein: CASSYTLSGSHEQYF
CDR3 DNA: TGTGCCAGCAGTTACACTCTGAGCGGGAGCCACGAGCAGTACTTC

clone size: -
V gene: TRBV28
CDR3 length: 15
D gene: TRBD1
J gene: TRBJ2-7
CDR3 protein: CASSLTTGSSYEQYF
CDR3 DNA: TGTGCCAGCAGTTTGACGACAGGGAGCTCCTACGAGCAGTACTTC

clone size: -
V gene: TRBV6-1
CDR3 length: 14
D gene: TRBD2
J gene: TRBJ2-1
CDR3 protein: CASRAGGSYNEQFF
CDR3 DNA: TGTGCCAGCAGGGCGGGAGGCTCCTACAATGAGCAGTTCTTC

clone size: few
V gene: TRBV28
CDR3 length: 15
D gene: TRBD1
J gene: TRBJ2-7
CDR3 protein: CASSTPGTGLYEQYF
CDR3 DNA: TGTGCCAGCAGTACACCCGGGACAGGGTTATACGAGCAGTACTTC